This entry lists 27 T cell receptor beta chains sequenced from one sample in a study of human T cells and chemical hapten exposure. This sample's time point: pre-sensitization, week 0. The treatment is: therapeutic diphenylcyclopropenone sensitization with weekly scalp DPC. Via MiXCR, TCRdb re-called the RACE reads, giving one row per CDR3 protein. The sample yields around 100,000 distinct CDR3 sequences, approximately 10% seen once. Sequencing used whole blood, obtained in connection with sensitization to the hapten diphenylcyclopropenone (DPC). The source is an older woman with alopecia areata. Some clones in this sample may be carry-over from other donors' samples.

The chain uses TRBV5-5 and TRBJ1-5; tentative D call: TRBD1 (5 bases). The CDR3 totals 14 residues. V was clipped by 3 bases and J by 1 base, with 8 bases between them. Germline CDR1 SGHKS, CDR2 YYEKEE (reference sequence). CDR3 DNA: TGTGCCAGCAGCTCATGGGACAGCAATCAGCCCCAGCATTTT. Translated, it gives CASSSWDSNQPQHF.

A few counts support this clonotype. CDR3 sequence (DNA): TGTGCCAGCAGCCCAGGGGAGGACTATGGCTACACCTTC. Protein sequence: CASSPGEDYGYTF. The rearrangement links TRBV7-3 to TRBJ1-2, with D possibly being TRBD1 (6 bases). The germline gives CDR1 SGHTA, CDR2 FQGTGA. This CDR3 has 13 amino acids. V was cut by 5 bases and J by 3 bases, with 10 bases left in between.

The genes are TRBV7-2 and TRBJ2-2; D is perhaps TRBD2 (5 bases). The CDR3 runs to 16 residues. V lost 3 bases, J lost 0 bases, and 11 bases lay in between. Germline-derived CDR1 and CDR2 are SGHTA and FQGNSA. In DNA, the CDR3 is TGTGCCAGCAGCTTGGGAGTCTTGGCGAACACCGGGGAGCTGTTTTTT. Encoded protein: CASSLGVLANTGELFF.

This clonotype was picked up many times. The gene calls are TRBV11-2 and TRBJ1-1; D remains unclear. The CDR3 covers 11 residues. Trimming took off 6 bases at V and 4 bases at J, with 6 bases between the two ends. Germline CDR1 and CDR2: SGHAT and FQNNGV. The CDR3 nucleotides read TGTGCCAGCAGGGAGGGCACTGAAGCTTTCTTT. Amino acids: CASREGTEAFF.

This chain joins TRBV7-9 and TRBJ1-2; D call uncertain. The germline CDR1 and CDR2 sequences are SEHNR and FQNEAQ (reference sequence). V dropped 5 bases and J dropped 3 bases, with 13 bases sitting between them. The CDR3 contains 14 residues. CDR3 DNA sequence: TGTGCCAGCAGCCCCGCGACACGAGACTATGGCTACACCTTC. It encodes CASSPATRDYGYTF.

This clonotype was recorded a few times. The V and J genes are TRBV12-3 or TRBV12-4 and TRBJ2-3; D is unclear. The CDR3 loop spans 14 amino acids. V shed 11 bases and J shed 2 bases, with 17 bases lying between them. This CDR3 reads CAVNRLLYTDTQYF. The CDR3, as DNA: TGTGCCGTGAACCGGCTCCTATACACAGATACGCAGTATTTT.

This clonotype has ten or more counts. The rearrangement links TRBV30 to TRBJ1-5; maybe TRBD1 (5 bases). The CDR3 totals 13 residues. Germline V gene data show CDR1 as GTSNPN and CDR2 as SVGIG (reference sequence). The ends were cut back, 3 bases at V and 4 bases at J, with 10 bases in the middle. DNA for the CDR3: TGTGCCTGGAGGCCTGACAGTAATCAGCCCCAGCATTTT. It is translated as CAWRPDSNQPQHF.

This clonotype was counted only a few times. V usage is TRBV20-1 and J usage is TRBJ2-2, with 8 bases identical to TRBD1. Trimming cost V 0 bases and J 0 bases; bases outside gene matches: 6. Germline V lookup: CDR1 DFQATT, CDR2 SNEGSKA (reference sequence). CDR3 size: 17 residues. Here the CDR3 DNA reads TGCAGTGCTAGAGACCAGGACAGGGCTACGAACACCGGGGAGCTGTTTTTT. Amino acid sequence: CSARDQDRATNTGELFF.

This clonotype was seen at least ten times. The chain uses TRBV11-2 and TRBJ1-2, with 9 bases identical to TRBD1. This CDR3 has 12 residues. The trim removed 4 bases at V and 7 bases at J, leaving 1 base unmatched. CDR1 is SGHAT and CDR2 is FQNNGV in the germline V gene. The DNA of the CDR3 is TGTGCCAGCAGCTGGGGACAGGGTGGCTACACCTTC. This codes for CASSWGQGGYTF.

In this sample, this clonotype turned up a few times. The chain couples TRBV12-3 or TRBV12-4 to TRBJ1-4, with 9 bases matching TRBD1. Trimming cost V 6 bases and J 8 bases; bases outside gene matches: 4. The CDR3 consists of 13 residues. The CDR3 reads CASSLGQGEKLFF. CDR3 DNA sequence: TGTGCCAGCAGCCTTGGACAGGGGGAAAAACTGTTTTTT.

This clonotype showed up just a few times. This sequence joins TRBV2 and TRBJ2-5; D possibly corresponds to TRBD1 (6 bases). Germline lookup yields CDR1 SNHLY and CDR2 FYNNEI. V was pared by 5 bases and J by 4 bases, with 23 bases between. This CDR3 has 17 residues. The CDR3 DNA sequence: TGTGCCAGCAGTCCCTACACCGGGACCAAGGGGGTAGAGACCCAGTACTTC. Amino acid sequence: CASSPYTGTKGVETQYF.

This clonotype was recorded at least ten times. The chain joins TRBV5-1 to TRBJ2-2; TRBD1 matches at 7 bases. The CDR3 covers 13 residues. Germline V gene lookup returns CDR1 SGHRS and CDR2 YFSETQ. V lost 4 bases to trimming and J lost 6 bases; unmatched junction nucleotides: 3. CDR3 region: CASSPQGAGELFF. CDR3 bases: TGCGCCAGCAGCCCTCAGGGGGCCGGGGAGCTGTTTTTT.

The rearrangement uses TRBV4-1 and TRBJ1-5; 7 bases line up with TRBD1. Germline CDR1 and CDR2: MGHRA and YSYEKL. This CDR3 is built from 17 residues. J gave up 7 bases and V 2 bases, and 14 bases lay outside the gene matches. The CDR3 DNA reads TGCGCCAGCAGCCAACCCACACAGGGGCGGGCAGGACAGCCCCAGCATTTT. Protein product: CASSQPTQGRAGQPQHF.

There are a few counts of this clonotype. The genes are TRBV9 and TRBJ2-3; 12 nucleotides match TRBD2. Germline CDR1 and CDR2: SGDLS and YYNGEE. This CDR3 has 16 residues. The ends lost 4 bases at V and 3 bases at J; junction bases unmatched: 6. In DNA form, the CDR3 reads TGTGCCAGCAGCTTGGGGACTAGCGGGCTGACAGATACGCAGTATTTT. Its protein product is CASSLGTSGLTDTQYF.

This clonotype showed up many times. The gene calls are TRBV24-1 and TRBJ2-3; the D gene is possibly TRBD2 (5 bases). Between the trimmed V and J ends, which lost 3 bases and 0 bases, there was a span of 9 bases. Germline loops: CDR1 KGHDR, CDR2 SFDVKD. The CDR3 covers 15 residues. The DNA for the CDR3 is TGTGCCACCAGTGATCGAGGGATGAGCACAGATACGCAGTATTTT. It specifies CATSDRGMSTDTQYF.

The V call is TRBV9, the J call TRBJ1-4; perhaps TRBD1 as D (6 bases). There are 15 residues in the CDR3. CDR1 and CDR2 from the germline V gene are SGDLS and YYNGEE. V gave up 3 bases and J gave up 8 bases, with 17 bases separating them. CDR3 DNA: TGTGCCAGCAGCGCAGATGGGGGGGCAAAGGAAAAACTGTTTTTT. It encodes CASSADGGAKEKLFF.

Many counts were recorded for this clonotype. The chain couples TRBV5-1 to TRBJ2-1, with D possibly matching TRBD1 (5 bases). Germline V lookup: CDR1 SGHRS, CDR2 YFSETQ. The V gene lost 0 bases and the J gene lost 3 bases, with 19 bases spanning the gap. This CDR3 is 18 amino acids long. The chain's CDR3 is CASSLVLKGVGDYNEQFF. DNA for the CDR3: TGCGCCAGCAGCTTGGTCCTAAAAGGGGTAGGGGACTACAATGAGCAGTTCTTC.

Ten or more counts support this clonotype. The chain recombines TRBV6-5 with TRBJ1-1, with unresolved D. There are 13 residues in the CDR3. In germline, CDR1 is MNHEY, CDR2 SVGAGI. Trimming shortened V by 0 bases and J by 0 bases, and 2 bases separated the two germline ends. CDR3 sequence (DNA): TGTGCCAGCAGTTACTCGATGAACACTGAAGCTTTCTTT. Residues: CASSYSMNTEAFF.

This chain joins TRBV12-3 or TRBV12-4 and TRBJ2-3; D unclear. V was clipped by 7 bases and J by 1 base, with 12 bases between them. CDR3 length: 14 residues. CDR3 amino acids: CASTYSDRTDTQYF. In DNA, the CDR3 is TGTGCCAGCACCTACTCGGACCGCACAGATACGCAGTATTTT.

This clonotype was picked up a small number of times. Written as DNA, the CDR3 is TGCAGCGTTGAAGATCGGGGTCGAAGCTCCTACGAGCAGTACTTC. This translates into CSVEDRGRSSYEQYF. This chain joins TRBV29-1 and TRBJ2-7; tentatively, D is TRBD2 (5 bases). Germline V lookup: CDR1 SQVTM, CDR2 ANQGSEA. CDR3 length: 15 amino acids. Trimming cost V 0 bases and J 0 bases, with 12 bases left between them.

The CDR3 here is CAWGRGGDSYEQYF. In DNA form, the CDR3 reads TGTGCCTGGGGCCGCGGGGGAGACTCCTACGAGCAGTACTTC. V usage is TRBV30 and J usage is TRBJ2-7; 7 bases align to TRBD2. Trimming cost V 5 bases and J 0 bases; bases outside gene matches: 7. The germline V gene encodes CDR1 GTSNPN and CDR2 SVGIG (reference sequence). The CDR3 contains 14 residues.

The CDR3, as DNA: TGTGCCAGTTCAGGAACAGGCGGTGGGGCCAACGTCCTGACTTTC. This translates into CASSGTGGGANVLTF. The genes are TRBV2 and TRBJ2-6, with D maybe TRBD1 (5 bases). The CDR3 runs 15 residues. The V gene lost 9 bases and the J gene lost 3 bases, with 15 bases spanning the gap. The germline V gene encodes CDR1 SNHLY and CDR2 FYNNEI.

The chain has TRBV7-9 and TRBJ2-6, with TRBD1 matching over 10 bases. The J segment lost 0 bases and the V segment lost 5 bases, leaving 7 bases of the junction unmatched. This CDR3 comprises 18 residues. Germline V gene sequence: CDR1 SEHNR, CDR2 FQNEAQ (reference sequence). CDR3 DNA: TGTGCCAGCAGCCCCGGACAGGGGGGGATCTCTGGGGCCAACGTCCTGACTTTC. Protein product: CASSPGQGGISGANVLTF.

The gene calls are TRBV3-1 and TRBJ1-4; maybe TRBD1 (5 bases). The CDR3 totals 15 residues. V dropped 2 bases and J dropped 7 bases, with 14 bases sitting between them. Germline CDR1 reads LGHDT; CDR2 reads YNNKEL (reference sequence). CDR3 in amino acids: CASSQFQGLGEKLFF. For the CDR3, the DNA is TGTGCCAGCAGCCAATTTCAGGGCTTGGGTGAAAAACTGTTTTTT.

This chain joins TRBV5-1 and TRBJ1-3, with D tentatively TRBD1 (5 bases). Germline CDR1 and CDR2: SGHRS and YFSETQ. The ends were cut back, 1 base at V and 4 bases at J, with 18 bases in the middle. This CDR3 is 17 amino acids long. CDR3 in amino acids: CASSLWIQGNSGNTIYF. CDR3 coding DNA: TGCGCCAGCAGCTTGTGGATTCAGGGAAACTCCGGAAACACCATATATTTT.

Many counts were recorded for this clonotype. The chain couples TRBV14 to TRBJ1-1; D ambiguous. The CDR3 loop spans 15 amino acids. The germline V gene encodes CDR1 SGHDN and CDR2 FVKESK. Between the trimmed V and J ends, which lost 0 bases and 9 bases, there was a span of 17 bases. In DNA, the CDR3 is TGTGCCAGCAGCCAAGATCGGAGAACCTTTTTGCAAGCTTTCTTT. Protein product: CASSQDRRTFLQAFF. Drawing the rest from reference TRBV14 and TRBJ1-1, the complete variable domain is EAGVTQFPSHSVIEKGQTVTLRCDPISGHDNLYWYRRVMGKEIKFLLHFVKESKQDESGMPNNRFLAERTGGTYSTLKVQPAELEDSGVYFCASSQDRRTFLQAFFGQGTRLTVV.

This clonotype was picked up one time. The chain links TRBV6-2 or TRBV6-3 to TRBJ2-1; weak D call: TRBD1 (6 bases). The CDR3 is made up of 17 amino acids. Per germline, CDR1 MNHEY and CDR2 SVGEGT. V lost 5 bases to trimming and J lost 6 bases, with 23 bases between them. CDR3: CASSTTNREILRNEQFF. The CDR3 coding sequence is TGTGCCAGCAGTACGACGAACAGGGAAATCCTGCGCAATGAGCAGTTCTTC.